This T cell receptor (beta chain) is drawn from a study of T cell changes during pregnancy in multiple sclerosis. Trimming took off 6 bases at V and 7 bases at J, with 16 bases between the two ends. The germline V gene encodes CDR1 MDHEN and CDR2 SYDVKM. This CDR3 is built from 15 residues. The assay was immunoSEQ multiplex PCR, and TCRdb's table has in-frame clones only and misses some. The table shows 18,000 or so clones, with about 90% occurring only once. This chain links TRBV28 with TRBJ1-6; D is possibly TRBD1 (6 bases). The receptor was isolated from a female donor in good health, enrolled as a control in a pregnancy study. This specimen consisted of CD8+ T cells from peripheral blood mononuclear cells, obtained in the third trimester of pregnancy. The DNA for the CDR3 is TGTGCCAGCAGCGTCCCACGGACAGTGAATTCACCCCTCCACTTT. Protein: CASSVPRTVNSPLHF.